The 9 T cell receptor beta chains below were found in one sample sequenced in a study of T-cell memory formation after mild COVID-19. Using its own MiXCR run on the 5' RACE reads, TCRdb lists one record per CDR3 protein. The sample records approximately 390,000 distinct CDR3 sequences, roughly 15% being singletons. Material: PBMCs or a T cell subset sorted from them (not recorded which). The receptors here all came from a man younger than 35 who had mild COVID-19 (a few samples of this study predate the infection). Cell type and time point are not known.

The chain has TRBV5-1 and TRBJ1-2; no firm D call. CDR1 and CDR2 from the germline V gene are SGHRS and YFSETQ. CDR3 length equals 15 residues. V was pared by 2 bases and J by 7 bases, with 18 bases between. CDR3 in amino acids: CASSLPGNPGSGYTF. The CDR3, as DNA: TGCGCCAGCAGCTTACCGGGAAACCCGGGCTCTGGCTACACCTTC.

The chain combines TRBV18 with TRBJ1-4, with 8 nucleotides matching TRBD1. The V gene end was trimmed by 1 base and the J gene end by 6 bases; junction bases not matched to a gene: 1. The CDR3 covers 14 residues. CDR1 is KGHSH, CDR2 LQKENI, per germline. As DNA, the CDR3 is TGTGCCAGCTCACCACAGGACAGGGATGAAAAACTGTTTTTT. As protein: CASSPQDRDEKLFF.

This clonotype came up a few times. The chain employs TRBV4-3 and TRBJ1-4, with 7 positions matching TRBD1. CDR1 and CDR2 from the germline V gene are LGHNA and YSLEER. J gave up 1 base and V 4 bases, and 3 bases lay outside the gene matches. This CDR3 spans 15 amino acids. CDR3 nucleotides: TGCGCCAGCAGCCCTCGGACAGGAACTAATGAAAAACTGTTTTTT. Its protein is CASSPRTGTNEKLFF.

In regard to this clonotype: The CDR3 end shows no conserved phenylalanine or tryptophan, and so a read error is likely. The chain is built from TRBV4-1 and TRBJ2-2; D uncertain. From germline, CDR1 is MGHRA and CDR2 YSYEKL. The germline V and J ends were trimmed by 6 bases and 0 bases, with 8 bases remaining between them. This CDR3 spans 14 amino acids. The CDR3 DNA reads TGCGCCAGCAGAGTGGGATCGAACACCGGGGAGCTGTTTTCT. It codes for CASRVGSNTGELFS.

The chain recombines TRBV12-3 or TRBV12-4 with TRBJ1-6; 8 bases fit TRBD1. The CDR3 is made up of 15 amino acids. V dropped 6 bases and J dropped 9; count of bases not matched to a gene: 10. For the CDR3, the DNA is TGTGCCAGCAGACCCGGACAGGGAGGAATTTCACCCCTCCACTTT. It is translated as CASRPGQGGISPLHF.

This clonotype was counted between two and nine times. The V and J genes are TRBV7-8 and TRBJ2-5, with a weak D call TRBD2 (6 bases). From germline, CDR1 is SGHVS and CDR2 FQNEAQ. This CDR3 is 16 amino acids long. V was pared by 5 bases and J by 0 bases, with 16 bases between. The CDR3 reads CASSLSVAGYQETQYF. DNA of the CDR3: TGTGCCAGCAGCCTTAGTGTCGCGGGGTACCAAGAGACCCAGTACTTC.

In its sample, this clonotype was seen a few times. Here the CDR3 DNA reads TGTGCCAGCAGCTTCCCTAAAGGGGCGCCGATCGGCGAGCAGTACTTC. Amino acid sequence: CASSFPKGAPIGEQYF. The gene calls are TRBV11-2 and TRBJ2-7, with D perhaps TRBD1 (5 bases). CDR3 length: 16 amino acids. CDR1 SGHAT and CDR2 FQNNGV come from the germline V gene. With 3 bases removed from V and 6 bases from J, the gap between germline ends came to 21 bases.

This clonotype appeared once. In DNA form, the CDR3 reads TGTGCCAGCAGCCCCGACCCATGGGGAAACACTGAAGCTTTCTTT. It encodes CASSPDPWGNTEAFF. The V gene is TRBV9, the J gene TRBJ1-1, with D uncertain. Germline loops: CDR1 SGDLS, CDR2 YYNGEE. V was shortened by 4 bases and J by 2 bases, with 15 bases between the two germline ends. This CDR3 is 15 amino acids long.

This clonotype was seen many times. This rearrangement joins TRBV9 to TRBJ2-7; D gene ambiguous. Per germline, CDR1 SGDLS and CDR2 YYNGEE. The CDR3 totals 14 residues. Trimming removed 0 bases at V and 2 bases at J, with 9 bases between. DNA of the CDR3: TGTGCCAGCAGCGTAGGGGATTGGACCTACGAGCAGTACTTC. Protein product: CASSVGDWTYEQYF.